This T cell receptor (beta chain) was sequenced for a study of cytomegalovirus exposure and HLA in healthy donors. Study findings and constraints: Reported performance of the classifier showed diagnosis of cytomegalovirus status with high specificity and sensitivity.

This clone was counted once. Its antigen is unidentified. The CDR3 consists of 15 residues. The table came from immunoSEQ multiplex PCR; TCRdb's copy has only in-frame clones and leaves some out. The table has over 150,000 clones, less than 90% seen once; the top ten hold 5.7%. Source material: PBMCs. This chain connects TRBV21-1 to TRBJ2-7; the tabulated D call, TRBD1, remains unverified against the DNA. TRBV21-1 is noted as a pseudogene. This receptor was obtained from a woman in her 30s in good health and CMV-seronegative. CDR3 amino acids: CARSTRDRGIDEQYF. The CDR3 nucleotides are TGTGCCAGATCGACCCGGGACAGGGGAATCGACGAGCAGTACTTC.